This T cell receptor (beta chain) stems from a study of T-cell memory formation after mild COVID-19. This clonotype was detected a few times. V was clipped by 1 base and J by 6 bases; unmatched bases: 5. The CDR3 is made up of 15 amino acids. Germline CDR1 and CDR2: SEHNR and FQNEAQ (reference sequence). TCRdb re-analysed the 5' RACE reads in MiXCR, keeping a single row per CDR3 protein. The sample includes 300,000 or so distinct CDR3 sequences, 15% to 20% seen only once; the top ten take roughly 20%. The clonotype comes from a man aged 18 to 35 who had mild COVID-19 (a few samples of this study predate the infection). Cell type and time point are not known. The sample was PBMCs or a T cell subset sorted from them (not recorded which). This rearrangement joins TRBV7-9 to TRBJ2-3, with 9 bases that match TRBD2. Written as DNA, the CDR3 is TGTGCCAGCAGCTTAGGACTAGCGGCGAGGGATACGCAGTATTTT. Amino acid sequence: CASSLGLAARDTQYF.